This TCR beta chain appears in the sequencing data of a study of technical replicates of blood from a few donors. Clones were read by immunoSEQ multiplex PCR, and TCRdb kept only the in-frame ones, dropping some. The table lists tens of thousands of clones, around nine tenths of them singletons. The specimen was PBMCs. The source is a human donor in good health. Some clones in this sample may be carry-over from other donors' samples.

CDR3 in amino acids: CAISEQQGLGTEAFF. CDR3 bases: TGTGCCATCAGTGAGCAGCAGGGCTTGGGCACTGAAGCTTTCTTT. The chain recombines TRBV10-3 with TRBJ1-1, with D possibly matching TRBD1 (5 bases). The CDR3 sequence is 15 residues long. Germline loops: CDR1 ENHRY, CDR2 SYGVKD. Trimming left V 2 bases short and J 4 bases short, with 14 bases between.